The 11 T cell receptor beta chains presented below share a single source sample, sequenced in a study of CD8+ T cells in alopecia areata. As the sequencing template, cDNA was produced by extracting RNA and reverse transcribing it. The method was immunoSEQ multiplex PCR; TCRdb's version includes in-frame clones alone and lacks a portion of them. Of more than 90,000 clones listed, under 40% are singletons. Sequencing was carried out using CD4+ T cells sorted from blood. These receptors were taken from a human donor with alopecia areata.

The V gene is TRBV28, the J gene TRBJ2-7; TRBD2 agrees at 9 bases. Germline CDR1 reads MDHEN; CDR2 reads SYDVKM. The CDR3 has 14 residues. J was trimmed by 0 bases and V by 9 bases; bases with no gene match: 6. CDR3 DNA: TGTGCCAGTCTGGCGGGAGGGCCCTCCTACGAGCAGTACTTC. Amino acids: CASLAGGPSYEQYF.

Only a few counts were recorded for this clone. The V call is TRBV30, the J call TRBJ2-1; D might be TRBD1 (5 bases). The CDR3 runs 11 residues. The germline V gene has CDR1 GTSNPN and CDR2 SVGIG (reference sequence). Trimming removed 2 bases at V and 11 bases at J, with 10 bases between. This CDR3 reads CAWSPGMKQFF. The CDR3 DNA reads TGTGCCTGGAGTCCAGGGATGAAGCAGTTCTTC. Full variable domain (remainder filled in from reference TRBV30 and TRBJ2-1): SQTIHQWPATLVQPVGSPLSLECTVEGTSNPNLYWYRQAAGRGLQLLFYSVGIGQISSEVPQNLSASRPQDRQFILSSKKLLLSDSGFYLCAWSPGMKQFFGPGTRLTVL.

The rearrangement uses TRBV2 and TRBJ1-4, with TRBD1 matching over 8 bases. Germline V lookup: CDR1 SNHLY, CDR2 FYNNEI. V was clipped by 6 bases and J by 5 bases; unmatched bases: 5. The CDR3 loop spans 14 amino acids. CDR3 sequence reads: CASSLTGANEKLFF. CDR3 nucleotides: TGTGCCAGCAGCCTGACAGGGGCGAATGAAAAACTGTTTTTT.

The chain joins TRBV29-1 to TRBJ1-1; TRBD1 agrees at 7 bases. The CDR3 is 13 residues long. J was trimmed by 0 bases and V by 6 bases; bases with no gene match: 4. Germline V gene lookup returns CDR1 SQVTM and CDR2 ANQGSEA. In DNA form, the CDR3 reads TGCAGCGTCAAACAGGGGCTGAACACTGAAGCTTTCTTT. It yields the protein CSVKQGLNTEAFF.

The chain has TRBV7-8 and TRBJ1-2, with D perhaps TRBD1 (5 bases). Trimming pared 0 bases from V and 5 bases from J, leaving 16 bases between. CDR3 size: 16 residues. Germline assignment: CDR1 SGHVS and CDR2 FQNEAQ. CDR3 DNA sequence: TGTGCCAGCAGCTTAGCGAGATGGGGCTCCTCTTATGGCTACACCTTC. Translation: CASSLARWGSSYGYTF.

This clone was detected a few times. CDR3 coding DNA: TGTGCCAGCAGTCCCCGAGGACAGCCCCAGCATTTT. Residues: CASSPRGQPQHF. The chain employs TRBV6-6 and TRBJ1-5; the D is unclear. The V and J ends lost 5 bases and 7 bases respectively, with 9 bases between them. This CDR3 has 12 amino acids. From germline, CDR1 is MNHNY and CDR2 SVGAGI (reference sequence).

This clone was picked up a small number of times. V gene TRBV6-1 combines with J gene TRBJ1-2; D perhaps matches TRBD1 (5 bases). The CDR3 loop spans 14 amino acids. The ends were cut back, 2 bases at V and 7 bases at J, with 14 bases in the middle. The germline gives CDR1 MNHNS, CDR2 SASEGT. The CDR3 here is CASSENWGSGGYTF. DNA of the CDR3: TGTGCCAGCAGTGAAAACTGGGGGAGTGGTGGCTACACCTTC.

The chain has TRBV5-1 and TRBJ1-4, with TRBD1 matching over 9 bases. V dropped 3 bases and J dropped 3; count of bases not matched to a gene: 3. The CDR3 contains 15 residues. Germline V gene sequence: CDR1 SGHRS, CDR2 YFSETQ. The CDR3 DNA is TGCGCCAGCAGCTCGGGGACAGGGCCTAATGAAAAACTGTTTTTT. Its protein product is CASSSGTGPNEKLFF.

V is TRBV7-2 and J is TRBJ2-7; D may be TRBD1 (5 bases). CDR1 and CDR2 from the germline V gene are SGHTA and FQGNSA. This CDR3 region has 15 residues. V dropped 5 bases and J dropped 0 bases, with 14 bases sitting between them. CDR3 residues: CASSQGLWDSYEQYF. In nucleotides, the CDR3 is TGTGCCAGCAGCCAGGGCCTTTGGGACTCCTACGAGCAGTACTTC.

This chain uses TRBV29-1 with TRBJ2-1; 10 positions match TRBD1. The CDR3 has 15 amino acids. Germline lookup yields CDR1 SQVTM and CDR2 ANQGSEA. V was pared by 8 bases and J by 5 bases, with 12 bases of the junction left unmatched. CDR3 residues: CSIMRTGGKNNEQFF. CDR3 bases: TGCAGCATAATGCGGACAGGGGGAAAGAACAATGAGCAGTTCTTC.

This clone turned up a few times. The rearrangement links TRBV29-1 to TRBJ1-4; no definite D call. CDR1 is SQVTM and CDR2 is ANQGSEA in the germline V gene. The germline V and J ends were trimmed by 6 bases and 0 bases, with 11 bases remaining between them. The length of the CDR3 is 14 residues. DNA of the CDR3: TGCAGCGTGTCCGGGGATCCAACTAATGAAAAACTGTTTTTT. It specifies CSVSGDPTNEKLFF.